This TCR beta chain was retrieved from a study of control samples from healthy donors and cancer patients. This CDR3 comprises 16 residues. V dropped 0 bases and J dropped 6 bases, with 16 bases sitting between them. Germline-derived CDR1 and CDR2 are SGHDT and YYEEEE. TCRdb keeps only in-frame clones here, not all; method: immunoSEQ multiplex PCR. The sample has around 26,000 clones; 82% are singletons. Input material: PBMCs. This TCR came from a man between 60 and 75 years old with colorectal cancer. V gene TRBV5-6 combines with J gene TRBJ2-1; D may be TRBD1 (5 bases). The CDR3 DNA reads as TGTGCCAGCAGCTTGGGACCAGGGTCGTTGGCCAATGAGCAGTTCTTC. Translation: CASSLGPGSLANEQFF.